This T cell receptor beta chain comes out of a study of T-cell reconstitution after alpha-beta-depleted transplantation in children. Per the germline V gene, CDR1 is SQVTM and CDR2 is ANQGSEA. The CDR3 loop spans 13 amino acids. In regard to this clonotype: Being one base from a much bigger clone, this may be a read error.

A TCRbeta library incorporating unique molecular identifiers was prepared. A single record per CDR3 protein comes from TCRdb applying MiXCR to the PCR reads. The sample has 600,000 to 700,000 distinct CDR3 sequences; around a sixth are singletons. The sample in question was PBMCs from the stem cell graft donor, obtained from the stem cell graft. This sequence was found in a human donor who donated a stem cell graft to a child with acute myeloid leukemia. V usage is TRBV29-1 and J usage is TRBJ2-1, with TRBD2 matching over 11 bases. CDR3 in amino acids: CRVSSGGANEQFF. The CDR3 DNA sequence: TGCAGGGTTAGTAGCGGGGGGGCTAATGAGCAGTTCTTC.